This T cell receptor (beta chain) comes out of a study of T cells in Graves' hyperthyroidism and ophthalmopathy. Lactation, pregnancy, other autoimmune disease or uncontrolled infection led to exclusion of patients. This clonotype has a count of ten or more. Template material for amplifying TCR beta CDR3 regions consisted of RNA transcripts. Initially, a first-round RT-PCR of the TCR CDR3 employed the HTBI primer set. TCRdb reprocessed the multiplex PCR reads via MiXCR and lists one record per CDR3 protein. This sample yields about 200,000 distinct CDR3 sequences, of which about a sixth are seen a single time; around 48% belongs to the top ten. Trimming removed 2 bases from V and 4 bases from J; junction bases left unmatched: 6. The V gene's germline CDR1 is SGHTA and CDR2 FQGTGA. The CDR3 sequence is 15 residues long.

The rearrangement links TRBV7-3 to TRBJ2-5; 8 bases match TRBD2. The sequence came from a woman in her 50s with Graves' hyperthyroidism. Material: blood. The CDR3 bases are TGTGCCAGCAGCTTAGGGGCGGGAGGATCAGAGACCCAGTACTTC. Encoded protein: CASSLGAGGSETQYF.